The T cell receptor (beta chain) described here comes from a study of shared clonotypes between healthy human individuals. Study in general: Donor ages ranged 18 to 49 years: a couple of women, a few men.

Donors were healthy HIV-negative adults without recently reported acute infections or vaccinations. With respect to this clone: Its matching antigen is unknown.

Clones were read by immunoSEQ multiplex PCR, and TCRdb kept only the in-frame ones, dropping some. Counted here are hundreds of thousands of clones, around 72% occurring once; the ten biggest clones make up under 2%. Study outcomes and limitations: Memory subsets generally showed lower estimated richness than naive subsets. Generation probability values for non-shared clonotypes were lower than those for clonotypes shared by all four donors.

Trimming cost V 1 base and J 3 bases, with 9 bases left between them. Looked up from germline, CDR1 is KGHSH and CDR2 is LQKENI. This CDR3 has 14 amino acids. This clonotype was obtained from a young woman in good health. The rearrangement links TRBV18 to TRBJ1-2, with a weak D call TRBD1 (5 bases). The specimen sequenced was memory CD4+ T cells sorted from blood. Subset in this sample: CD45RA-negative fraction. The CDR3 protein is CASSPRGTDYGYTF. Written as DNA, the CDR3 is TGTGCCAGCTCACCACGAGGGACGGACTATGGCTACACCTTC.